One and the same sample provided the 26 T cell receptor beta chains below, sequenced in a study of T cells in Graves' hyperthyroidism and ophthalmopathy. RNA transcripts provided the source from which TCR beta CDR3 regions were amplified. Researchers ran a first-round RT-PCR on the TCR CDR3 using the HTBI primer set. TCRdb used MiXCR to reprocess the multiplex PCR reads, holding one entry per CDR3 protein. Of some 350,000 distinct CDR3 sequences in the sample, 19% were seen once. The sample taken for sequencing was blood. These receptor sequences come from a woman younger than 35 with Graves' hyperthyroidism.

Of note for this clonotype: Given a much more abundant clone one base away, this may be a read error. The rearrangement links TRBV13 to TRBJ2-5; D is possibly TRBD1 (6 bases). This CDR3 comprises 15 residues. The germline V gene has CDR1 PRHDT and CDR2 FYEKMQ (reference sequence). The CDR3 region is CAGSSGQSRQETQYF. The DNA of the CDR3 is TGTGCCGGCAGCTCCGGACAGAGCAGACAAGAGACCCAGTACTTC.

The chain is built from TRBV6-1 and TRBJ2-7; tentative D call: TRBD1 (7 bases). This CDR3 contains 13 residues. Trimming pared 7 bases from V and 1 base from J, leaving 11 bases between. Germline CDR1 reads MNHNS; CDR2 reads SASEGT. For the CDR3, the DNA is TGTGCCAGCACCCCAGGGGGGTCCTACGAGCAGTACTTC. It translates to CASTPGGSYEQYF.

This clonotype has at least ten counts. This chain links TRBV11-2 with TRBJ1-2, with 8 bases matching TRBD1. CDR1 SGHAT and CDR2 FQNNGV come from the germline V gene. Trimming took 3 bases from V and 8 from J; bases not matched to a gene: 11. The CDR3 runs 15 residues. The DNA for the CDR3 is TGTGCCAGCAGCTTCTCCAAGACAGGGGAGGGGGGCTACACCTTC. Protein sequence: CASSFSKTGEGGYTF.

There are many counts of this clonotype. This rearrangement joins TRBV7-6 to TRBJ2-7, with 8 bases identical to TRBD1. J gave up 5 bases and V 2 bases, and 11 bases lay outside the gene matches. Germline V gene lookup returns CDR1 SGHVS and CDR2 FNYEAQ. The length of the CDR3 is 16 residues. CDR3 residues: CASSLSARRRGHEQYF. Here the CDR3 DNA reads TGTGCCAGCAGCTTATCGGCTCGGCGCAGGGGGCACGAGCAGTACTTC.

In this sample, this clonotype turned up many times. The chain joins TRBV30 to TRBJ1-3; D not resolved. This CDR3 spans 13 amino acids. Per germline, CDR1 GTSNPN and CDR2 SVGIG (reference sequence). Trimming shortened V by 4 bases and J by 2 bases, and 9 bases separated the two germline ends. For the CDR3, the DNA is TGTGCCTGGAAAATTCAGGCTGGAAACACCATATATTTT. Translating gives CAWKIQAGNTIYF.

At least ten counts were recorded for this clonotype. The chain combines TRBV7-9 with TRBJ2-6; 7 bases align to TRBD1. This CDR3 is built from 19 residues. V was clipped by 5 bases and J by 2 bases; unmatched bases: 15. CDR1 is SEHNR and CDR2 is FQNEAQ in the germline V gene (reference sequence). The chain's CDR3 is CASSNVGDRERAGANVLTF. The DNA of the CDR3 is TGTGCCAGCAGCAACGTAGGAGACAGGGAAAGAGCTGGGGCCAACGTCCTGACTTTC.

This clonotype was detected ten times or more. The chain employs TRBV12-3 or TRBV12-4 and TRBJ2-7; D possibly uses TRBD1 or TRBD2 (5 bases each). Trimming stripped 6 bases from V and 4 bases from J, with 13 bases between. This CDR3 region has 13 residues. The DNA for the CDR3 is TGTGCCAGCAGCGGGACCCTTAGATACGAGCAGTACTTC. This codes for CASSGTLRYEQYF.

Many counts were recorded for this clonotype. This chain links TRBV12-3 or TRBV12-4 with TRBJ1-2, with a possible D match to TRBD1 (5 bases). Trimming cost V 3 bases and J 1 base, with 18 bases left between them. The length of the CDR3 is 17 residues. DNA of the CDR3: TGTGCCAGCAGTTTGCCCCACCGGCGGGGCCTTAACTATGGCTACACCTTC. It translates to CASSLPHRRGLNYGYTF.

Ten or more counts support this clonotype. The rearrangement links TRBV2 to TRBJ1-1; D unresolved. The CDR3 consists of 15 residues. Trimming took off 1 base at V and 1 base at J, with 10 bases between the two ends. In germline, CDR1 is SNHLY, CDR2 FYNNEI. CDR3 sequence reads: CASSEGGWGNTEAFF. The CDR3 DNA is TGTGCCAGCAGTGAAGGGGGATGGGGGAACACTGAAGCTTTCTTT. Full variable domain (remainder filled in from reference TRBV2 and TRBJ1-1): EPEVTQTPSHQVTQMGQEVILRCVPISNHLYFYWYRQILGQKVEFLVSFYNNEISEKSEIFDDQFSVERPDGSNFTLKIRSTKLEDSAMYFCASSEGGWGNTEAFFGQGTRLTVV.

This clonotype was counted ten times or more. V gene TRBV6-1 combines with J gene TRBJ2-5; D is ambiguous. Trimming stripped 2 bases from V and 4 bases from J, with 8 bases between. The length of the CDR3 is 13 residues. Germline assignment: CDR1 MNHNS and CDR2 SASEGT. Written as DNA, the CDR3 is TGTGCCAGCAGTGAAATTAAGGGAGAGACCCAGTACTTC. It encodes CASSEIKGETQYF.

The chain links TRBV6-1 to TRBJ1-2; 8 bases match TRBD1. The CDR3 is 16 residues long. The V and J ends lost 4 bases and 4 bases, in that order; junction bases with no gene match: 11. Germline CDR1 MNHNS, CDR2 SASEGT. Here the CDR3 reads CASSVGDSDRVYGYTF. The CDR3 DNA reads as TGTGCCAGCAGTGTGGGGGATTCGGACAGGGTCTATGGCTACACCTTC.

This clonotype was detected many times. The V call is TRBV20-1, the J call TRBJ1-1; D gene uncertain. The CDR3 loop spans 15 amino acids. Trimming stripped 2 bases from V and 1 base from J, with 14 bases between. Germline values: CDR1 DFQATT, CDR2 SNEGSKA (reference sequence). The CDR3 DNA sequence: TGCAGTGCTAGACGCCCGGGGAGGGCGAACACTGAAGCTTTCTTT. This gives the protein CSARRPGRANTEAFF.

On this clonotype itself: A much larger clone is a single base away; this may be a read error. This sequence joins TRBV30 and TRBJ2-7; weak D call: TRBD1 (5 bases). CDR1 is GTSNPN and CDR2 is SVGIG in the germline V gene (reference sequence). This CDR3 is built from 13 residues. V lost 1 base, J lost 3 bases, and 10 bases lay in between. The chain's CDR3 is CAWSGGRVYEQYV. The CDR3 nucleotides read TGTGCCTGGAGTGGAGGCAGGGTCTACGAGCAGTACGTC.

At least ten counts were recorded for this clonotype. The chain has TRBV7-8 and TRBJ2-4; 10 positions agree with TRBD1. CDR1 and CDR2 (germline): SGHVS, FQNEAQ. There are 19 residues in the CDR3. V was pared by 1 base and J by 1 base, with 10 bases of the junction left unmatched. The CDR3 nucleotides are TGTGCCAGCAGCTTAGTGGGCGCGACAGGGGGCTTTGCCAAAAACATTCAGTACTTC. This translates into CASSLVGATGGFAKNIQYF.

This clonotype was counted only a few times. The chain has TRBV6-5 and TRBJ2-2; D might be TRBD2 (6 bases). The V gene's germline CDR1 is MNHEY and CDR2 SVGAGI. V was cut by 2 bases and J by 1 base, with 8 bases left in between. This CDR3 is built from 15 residues. The CDR3 DNA is TGTGCCAGCAGTTACCAGGGACTGAACACCGGGGAGCTGTTTTTT. It yields the protein CASSYQGLNTGELFF.

This clonotype has only a few counts. This could be a read error, since a much larger clone is one nucleotide away. V gene TRBV2 combines with J gene TRBJ2-7, with 9 nucleotides matching TRBD2. The CDR3 is made up of 15 amino acids. Germline V gene sequence: CDR1 SNHLY, CDR2 FYNNEI. CDR3 nucleotide sequence: TGTGCCAGCAATTTTGGTCTAGCGGGGTCCTACGAGCAGCACTTC. It specifies CASNFGLAGSYEQHF.

This clonotype was counted at least ten times. The rearrangement joins TRBV20-1 to TRBJ1-1, with D possibly TRBD1 on 6 matching bases. The CDR3 totals 15 residues. V gave up 5 bases and J gave up 4 bases, with 20 bases separating them. The germline gives CDR1 DFQATT, CDR2 SNEGSKA (reference sequence). CDR3 protein: CSARTDFYIGTEAFF. The DNA for the CDR3 is TGCAGTGCTCGGACAGATTTTTATATCGGCACTGAAGCTTTCTTT.

There are many counts of this clonotype. This sequence joins TRBV6-5 and TRBJ1-3; D is uncertain. The CDR3 sequence is 15 residues long. Per germline, CDR1 MNHEY and CDR2 SVGAGI. Trimming pared 0 bases from V and 2 bases from J, leaving 8 bases between. The CDR3 protein is CASSYSRRAGNTIYF. The CDR3 region has the DNA TGTGCCAGCAGTTACTCGAGGAGGGCTGGAAACACCATATATTTT.

This clonotype was recorded at least ten times. The chain uses TRBV20-1 and TRBJ1-1, with 10 bases aligning to TRBD1. Germline assignment: CDR1 DFQATT and CDR2 SNEGSKA (reference sequence). CDR3 length equals 14 residues. V lost 1 base, J lost 5 bases, and 4 bases stayed unmatched. CDR3 in amino acids: CSARGGTGETEAFF. CDR3 bases: TGCAGTGCTAGAGGAGGGACAGGGGAGACTGAAGCTTTCTTT.

This clonotype occurred many times. The rearrangement links TRBV28 to TRBJ1-1, with D unresolved. The CDR3 is 16 residues long. Trimming left V 6 bases short and J 1 base short, with 18 bases between. CDR1 and CDR2 (germline): MDHEN, SYDVKM. As DNA, the CDR3 is TGTGCCAGCAGCCTTGCAGGCCTGGAAGGGAACACTGAAGCTTTCTTT. This gives the protein CASSLAGLEGNTEAFF.

This clonotype was detected only a few times. The chain employs TRBV2 and TRBJ2-5; unclear D gene. V lost 2 bases to trimming and J lost 4 bases, with 8 bases between them. The germline V gene encodes CDR1 SNHLY and CDR2 FYNNEI. This CDR3 is built from 13 residues. The CDR3 DNA is TGTGCCAGCAGTGAATGGAACAGAGAGACCCAGTACTTC. Protein sequence: CASSEWNRETQYF.

This clonotype was seen at least ten times. This chain connects TRBV9 to TRBJ2-2, with D perhaps matching TRBD1 (6 bases). V was pared by 2 bases and J by 2 bases, with 13 bases between. The germline V gene encodes CDR1 SGDLS and CDR2 YYNGEE. The CDR3 runs to 16 residues. The CDR3 nucleotides read TGTGCCAGCAGCGTGGGCAGGGGCCTTAACACCGGGGAGCTGTTTTTT. It yields the protein CASSVGRGLNTGELFF.

In its sample, this clonotype was seen many times. The chain employs TRBV20-1 and TRBJ1-2, with TRBD1 as a possible D gene (5 bases). The CDR3 spans 13 residues. From germline, CDR1 is DFQATT and CDR2 SNEGSKA (reference sequence). V was cut by 1 base and J by 4 bases, with 10 bases left in between. This chain's CDR3 is CSARAAGSYGYTF. Here the CDR3 DNA reads TGCAGTGCTAGAGCCGCAGGGTCCTATGGCTACACCTTC.

This clonotype appeared many times. CDR3 coding DNA: TGTGCCAGCAGTTTCAAGGGGCTTATGGCAGGGGGCACTGAAGCTTTCTTT. As protein: CASSFKGLMAGGTEAFF. The V and J genes are TRBV12-3 or TRBV12-4 and TRBJ1-1; TRBD1 agrees at 7 bases. Unmatched junction bases numbered 14, after V lost 3 bases and J lost 4 bases. The CDR3 loop spans 17 amino acids.

This clonotype was counted a few times. The chain links TRBV30 to TRBJ2-7, with TRBD1 identical over 9 bases. The germline gives CDR1 GTSNPN, CDR2 SVGIG (reference sequence). The V and J ends lost 1 base and 3 bases, in that order; junction bases with no gene match: 4. The CDR3 has 14 amino acids. The CDR3 coding sequence is TGTGCCTGGAGTGAAGGGACAGGGAGCTACGAGCAGTACTTC. Residues: CAWSEGTGSYEQYF.

This clonotype has ten or more counts. The J gene is TRBJ2-7, the V gene TRBV5-1, with D tentatively TRBD1 or TRBD2 (6 bases each). Between the trimmed V and J ends, which lost 0 bases and 0 bases, there was a span of 7 bases. Germline values: CDR1 SGHRS, CDR2 YFSETQ. The CDR3 extends over 14 amino acids. CDR3: CASSLGGASYEQYF. The CDR3 region has the DNA TGCGCCAGCAGCTTGGGGGGGGCCTCCTACGAGCAGTACTTC.